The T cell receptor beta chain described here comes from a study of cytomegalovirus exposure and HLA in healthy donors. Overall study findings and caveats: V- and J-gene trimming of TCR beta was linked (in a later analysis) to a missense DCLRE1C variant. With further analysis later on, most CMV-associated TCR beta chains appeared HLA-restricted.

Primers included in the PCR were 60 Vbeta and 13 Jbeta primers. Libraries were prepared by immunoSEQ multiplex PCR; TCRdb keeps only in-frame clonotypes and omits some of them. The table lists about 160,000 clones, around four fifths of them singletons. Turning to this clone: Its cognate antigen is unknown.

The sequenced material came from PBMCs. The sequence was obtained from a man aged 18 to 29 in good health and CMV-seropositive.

CDR3 in amino acids: CASSFEAGEGSETQYF. CDR3 DNA: TGTGCCAGCAGCTTTGAGGCGGGTGAGGGTTCGGAGACCCAGTACTTC. The V and J genes are TRBV7-9 and TRBJ2-5; tentatively, D is TRBD2 (5 bases). V gave up 3 bases and J gave up 5 bases, with 19 bases separating them. This CDR3 contains 16 residues. Looked up from germline, CDR1 is SEHNR and CDR2 is FQNEAQ (reference sequence).